The 25 T cell receptor beta chains below come from one sample, sequenced in a study of T cell responses to AZD1222 COVID-19 vaccine. The data were produced by immunoSEQ multiplex PCR, yet TCRdb's version contains in-frame clones alone and is incomplete. This sample has 100,000 or so clones, with around nine tenths found just once. The sequences come from peripheral blood, collected on day 0 of AZD1222 vaccination. These receptors were collected from an adult in good health.

V gene TRBV6-5 combines with J gene TRBJ2-7; no reliable D call. With 4 bases removed from V and 3 bases from J, the gap between germline ends came to 10 bases. This CDR3 region has 13 residues. Germline lookup yields CDR1 MNHEY and CDR2 SVGAGI. The CDR3 DNA reads TGTGCCAGCAGTTTTGCCCCGAACTACGAGCAGTACTTC. Translation: CASSFAPNYEQYF.

In this sample, this clone turned up once. The gene calls are TRBV9 and TRBJ1-6, with a possible D match to TRBD1 (5 bases). The CDR3 sequence is 16 residues long. The germline CDR1 and CDR2 sequences are SGDLS and YYNGEE. The V gene lost 0 bases and the J gene lost 7 bases, with 14 bases spanning the gap. The CDR3 DNA follows: TGTGCCAGCAGCGTAGATGTCTTTGGGGGGAATTCACCCCTCCACTTT. Its protein is CASSVDVFGGNSPLHF. Variable domain in full (rest from reference TRBV9 and TRBJ1-6): DSGVTQTPKHLITATGQRVTLRCSPRSGDLSVYWYQQSLDQGLQFLIQYYNGEERAKGNILERFSAQQFPDLHSELNLSSLELGDSALYFCASSVDVFGGNSPLHFGNGTRLTVT.

The J gene is TRBJ2-5, the V gene TRBV9, with 7 bases lining up with TRBD1. This CDR3 is 15 amino acids long. Germline V lookup: CDR1 SGDLS, CDR2 YYNGEE. The V gene end was trimmed by 0 bases and the J gene end by 2 bases; junction bases not matched to a gene: 4. The CDR3 reads CASSVVGTVQETQYF. The CDR3 bases are TGTGCCAGCAGCGTAGTTGGGACAGTACAAGAGACCCAGTACTTC.

The chain has TRBV27 and TRBJ1-5; D is uncertain. Germline CDR1 is MNHEY and CDR2 is SMNVEV (reference sequence). The CDR3 length is 14 residues. The V end was cut by 0 bases, the J end by 5 bases, with 8 bases between. The CDR3: CASSLSSLYQPQHF. The DNA of the CDR3 is TGTGCCAGCAGTTTATCGAGTCTGTATCAGCCCCAGCATTTT.

The chain is built from TRBV27 and TRBJ2-7, with a weak D call TRBD2 (6 bases). V dropped 2 bases and J dropped 2 bases, with 13 bases sitting between them. The V gene's germline CDR1 is MNHEY and CDR2 SMNVEV (reference sequence). The length of the CDR3 is 15 residues. CDR3 DNA: TGTGCCAGCAGTTTAGTCACGTCTAGCGCCTACGAGCAGTACTTC. It codes for CASSLVTSSAYEQYF.

The CDR3 loop is CATSDSLYQGSYEQYF. CDR3 bases: TGTGCCACCAGCGACTCTTTATATCAGGGATCCTACGAGCAGTACTTC. This chain joins TRBV15 and TRBJ2-7; maybe TRBD1 (5 bases). V lost 5 bases and J 1 base, leaving 18 bases between the germline ends. Germline loops: CDR1 LNHNV, CDR2 YYDKDF (reference sequence). The CDR3 length is 16 residues.

This clone was seen a single time. This sequence joins TRBV10-2 and TRBJ2-1; D is uncertain. This CDR3 has 16 amino acids. CDR1 is WSHSY and CDR2 is SAAADI in the germline V gene. The V and J ends lost 10 bases and 5 bases respectively, with 24 bases between them. The CDR3 bases are TGCGCCATTTCGGAACTGCGTGGGTTACCCGACAATGAGCAGTTCTTC. It codes for CAISELRGLPDNEQFF.

The rearrangement joins TRBV4-1 to TRBJ1-1; no definite D call. V gave up 8 bases and J gave up 0 bases, with 19 bases separating them. There are 16 residues in the CDR3. Germline V gene sequence: CDR1 MGHRA, CDR2 YSYEKL. CDR3 sequence (DNA): TGCGCCAGCGAGGAGGGAGATGGTCCGATGAACACTGAAGCTTTCTTT. It translates to CASEEGDGPMNTEAFF.

The J gene is TRBJ1-5, the V gene TRBV28; D remains ambiguous. The CDR3 sequence is 12 residues long. Germline assignment: CDR1 MDHEN and CDR2 SYDVKM. V was trimmed by 5 bases and J by 7 bases, leaving 9 bases between them. CDR3 bases: TGTGCCAGCAGTACCCTTAAACAGCCCCAGCATTTT. This translates into CASSTLKQPQHF.

The CDR3 spells CASSYKRGAGTEAFF. CDR3 sequence (DNA): TGTGCCAGCAGTTACAAACGGGGCGCTGGGACTGAAGCTTTCTTT. The rearrangement joins TRBV6-5 to TRBJ1-1; tentatively, D is TRBD1 (5 bases). Germline CDR1 and CDR2: MNHEY and SVGAGI. CDR3 size: 15 residues. Deletions cut 2 bases from V and 5 bases from J, with 15 bases between.

This chain links TRBV18 with TRBJ1-5; 9 nucleotides agree with TRBD1. V lost 4 bases and J lost 6; bases outside the gene matches: 7. Germline V gives CDR1 KGHSH, CDR2 LQKENI. CDR3 length: 15 residues. DNA of the CDR3: TGTGCCAGCTCACACTGGGACAGGGAGGGTCAGCCCCAGCATTTT. Encoded protein: CASSHWDREGQPQHF.

The chain combines TRBV12-3 or TRBV12-4 with TRBJ1-2; 7 nucleotides agree with TRBD1. This CDR3 has 11 amino acids. V was clipped by 6 bases and J by 8 bases; unmatched bases: 3. This chain's CDR3 is CASRGDSGYTF. Here the CDR3 DNA reads TGTGCCAGCAGGGGGGACAGCGGCTACACCTTC.

The genes are TRBV6-5 and TRBJ1-2, with 7 nucleotides matching TRBD1. Germline CDR1 is MNHEY and CDR2 is SVGAGI. V lost 4 bases, J lost 6 bases, and 11 bases stayed unmatched. CDR3 length: 15 amino acids. The CDR3 loop reads CASSFVPTQGNGYTF. For the CDR3, the DNA is TGTGCCAGCAGTTTCGTTCCAACACAGGGGAATGGCTACACCTTC.

The V gene is TRBV6-5, the J gene TRBJ1-2; D is unresolved. CDR3 length: 15 amino acids. With 6 bases removed from V and 4 bases from J, the gap between germline ends came to 18 bases. Per the germline V gene, CDR1 is MNHEY and CDR2 is SVGAGI. CDR3 amino acids: CASSAGASGSYGYTF. The CDR3 DNA follows: TGTGCCAGCAGCGCCGGAGCCAGCGGAAGCTATGGCTACACCTTC.

The sample holds a few counts of this clone. The chain has TRBV30 and TRBJ1-2; D gene unclear. CDR1 is GTSNPN, CDR2 SVGIG, per germline (reference sequence). V was pared by 0 bases and J by 2 bases, with 13 bases between. The CDR3 contains 15 residues. The CDR3 protein is CAWSVRNRRNYGYTF. DNA of the CDR3: TGTGCCTGGAGTGTACGGAATCGACGGAACTATGGCTACACCTTC.

The J gene is TRBJ1-6, the V gene TRBV4-1, with D maybe TRBD1 (5 bases). With 3 bases removed from V and 9 bases from J, the gap between germline ends came to 12 bases. Germline V gene data show CDR1 as MGHRA and CDR2 as YSYEKL. The CDR3 has 14 residues. This CDR3 reads CASSHVGESSPLHF. As DNA, the CDR3 is TGCGCCAGCAGCCACGTAGGGGAGAGTTCACCCCTCCACTTT.

The chain joins TRBV3-1 (or the pseudogene TRBV3-2) to TRBJ1-1, with D hard to call. The CDR3 has 15 amino acids. V was shortened by 3 bases and J by 2 bases, with 13 bases between the two germline ends. CDR1 is LGHDT and CDR2 is YNNKEL in the germline V gene (reference sequence). The CDR3 DNA follows: TGTGCCAGCAGCCACAGCCCACGGCCAAACACTGAAGCTTTCTTT. This codes for CASSHSPRPNTEAFF.

V gene TRBV7-8 combines with J gene TRBJ2-1; TRBD2 matches at 7 bases. The V gene end was trimmed by 4 bases and the J gene end by 5 bases; junction bases not matched to a gene: 2. CDR1 and CDR2 from the germline V gene are SGHVS and FQNEAQ. CDR3 size: 13 residues. CDR3 residues: CASSWDYHNEQFF. The CDR3 nucleotides read TGTGCCAGCAGCTGGGACTACCACAATGAGCAGTTCTTC. The entire variable domain, with the rest obtained from reference TRBV7-8 and TRBJ2-1, is as follows: GAGVSQSPRYKVAKRGQDVALRCDPISGHVSLFWYQQALGQGPEFLTYFQNEAQLDKSGLPSDRFFAERPEGSVSTLKIQRTQQEDSAVYLCASSWDYHNEQFFGPGTRLTVL.

The rearrangement uses TRBV5-1 and TRBJ1-4; TRBD1 matches at 11 bases. The trim removed 4 bases at V and 3 bases at J, leaving 5 bases unmatched. CDR3 length: 16 residues. Germline loops: CDR1 SGHRS, CDR2 YFSETQ. The DNA of the CDR3 is TGCGCCAGCAGCACCGGACAGGGGGCAGCTAATGAAAAACTGTTTTTT. It translates to CASSTGQGAANEKLFF.

The chain joins TRBV3-1 (or the pseudogene TRBV3-2) to TRBJ1-6, with no clear D. CDR3 length: 15 amino acids. V shed 2 bases and J shed 0 bases, with 5 bases lying between them. Germline V gene data show CDR1 as LGHDT and CDR2 as YNNKEL (reference sequence). The CDR3 DNA is TGTGCCAGCAGCCAAAAAGGCTCCTATAATTCACCCCTCCACTTT. Protein: CASSQKGSYNSPLHF.

This rearrangement joins TRBV5-1 to TRBJ1-3; D is uncertain. With 2 bases removed from V and 0 bases from J, the gap between germline ends came to 9 bases. CDR1 and CDR2 (germline): SGHRS, YFSETQ. This CDR3 is built from 15 residues. CDR3 in DNA: TGCGCCAGCAGCTTTGGAGACGGCTCTGGAAACACCATATATTTT. Translation: CASSFGDGSGNTIYF. Together with reference TRBV5-1 and TRBJ1-3, the CDR3 gives the full variable domain: KAGVTQTPRYLIKTRGQQVTLSCSPISGHRSVSWYQQTPGQGLQFLFEYFSETQRNKGNFPGRFSGRQFSNSRSEMNVSTLELGDSALYLCASSFGDGSGNTIYFGEGSWLTVV.

The chain employs TRBV2 and TRBJ1-5; D is possibly TRBD1 (5 bases). V lost 6 bases, J lost 7 bases, and 16 bases lay in between. The CDR3 totals 14 residues. CDR1 SNHLY and CDR2 FYNNEI come from the germline V gene. CDR3 in amino acids: CASSPTVGLQPQHF. The CDR3, as DNA: TGTGCCAGCAGCCCGACAGTGGGACTCCAGCCCCAGCATTTT.

V and J are TRBV28 and TRBJ2-1, with D hard to call. The CDR3 length is 14 residues. Germline-derived CDR1 and CDR2 are MDHEN and SYDVKM. Deletions cut 6 bases from V and 2 bases from J, with 11 bases between. The DNA for the CDR3 is TGTGCCAGCAGCCCTCGCGACACCTACAATGAGCAGTTCTTC. Amino acid sequence: CASSPRDTYNEQFF. The full variable domain, completed using reference TRBV28 and TRBJ2-1, is DVKVTQSSRYLVKRTGEKVFLECVQDMDHENMFWYRQDPGLGLRLIYFSYDVKMKEKGDIPEGYSVSREKKERFSLILESASTNQTSMYLCASSPRDTYNEQFFGPGTRLTVL.

The gene calls are TRBV3-1 (or the pseudogene TRBV3-2) and TRBJ2-1; D is uncertain. Trimming took 2 bases from V and 5 from J, leaving 4 bases between them. The CDR3 is 12 amino acids. Germline loops: CDR1 LGHDT, CDR2 YNNKEL (reference sequence). CDR3 bases: TGTGCCAGCAGCCAAACAGACAATGAGCAGTTCTTC. Its protein is CASSQTDNEQFF.

A single count supports this clone. The CDR3 coding sequence is TGTGCCAGCAGCTTGGGACAGAGTTTATACAATGAGCAGTTCTTC. Protein sequence: CASSLGQSLYNEQFF. J is TRBJ2-1 and V is TRBV5-4; perhaps TRBD1 as D (5 bases). The V end lost 0 bases, the J end lost 4 bases, and 11 bases lay between the germline ends. Germline V gene sequence: CDR1 SGHNT, CDR2 YYREEE (reference sequence). This CDR3 has 15 amino acids.